Listed below are T cell receptor beta chains from one sample, sequenced in a study of cytomegalovirus exposure and HLA in healthy donors. Profiling relied on immunoSEQ multiplex PCR, and the TCRdb table lists in-frame clones only, not all of them. Of roughly 140,000 clones in the sample, around four fifths were seen once. Source material: PBMCs. All receptors come from a woman aged 55-69 years in good health and CMV-seropositive. CDR3s include the opening cysteine and the closing phenylalanine or tryptophan.

v_call,cdr3_aa
TRBV19,CASKLSTGGSYNEQFF
TRBV2,CASSGGRREQFF
TRBV7-3,CASSPAARAGELFF
TRBV10-3,CATTGTGTTDTQYF
TRBV27,CASSLMITGIHTEAFF
TRBV4-3,CASSQDEDYGYTF
TRBV27,CASASGVLGEKLFF
TRBV27,CASRTRSSYEQYF
TRBV27,CASSFLGAQETQYF
TRBV7-9,CASSSRSTGLGADTQYF
TRBV27,CASSVQGNEQYF
TRBV10-3,CATLGGGEQYF
TRBV21-1,CASSKDRGLAGYTQYF
TRBV7-9,CASGRQGAVNTEAFF
TRBV7-9,CASSLVEGEEAFF
TRBV30,CAWSAVSGGEQYF
TRBV7-9,CASSLGTANEKLFF
TRBV4-1,CASSQESGTGVWGYNEQFF
TRBV15,CATSRVRDRAYEQYF
TRBV7-9,CASSPPGQGGFTNEKLFF
TRBV15,CATKSRTGVTEAFF
TRBV9,CASNRLAGNEQFF
TRBV7-3,CASSRLMNTEAFF
TRBV28,CASSSDRGEFGNTIYF
TRBV7-2,CASSPSKSYEQYF
TRBV2,CASNTGVTNEKLFF
TRBV29-1,CSVEGQGKTSNTEAFF
TRBV6-1,CASSETGIAEAFF
TRBV28,CASAVRWRESGELFF
TRBV19,CASSPRTGSYGYTF
TRBV9,CASSVALSTGELFF
TRBV11-3,CASSLERDSYEQYF
TRBV4-1,CASSQGRGSNQPQHF
TRBV4-1,CASSQADRGYGYTF
TRBV7-9,CASSILAGETQYF
TRBV5-1,CASSLQGGGNYGYTF
TRBV28,CASHGQGSYEQYF
TRBV10-3,CAISESIRVEAFF
TRBV7-2,CASHRSTDTQYF
TRBV21-1,CASSRDRRHEKLFF
TRBV7-3,CASSPLQPTIMGDTQYF
TRBV6-6,CASSYYRDRMNTEAFF
TRBV7-6,CASSLRGGPSTDTQYF
TRBV28,CASSLTGLLWGYTF
TRBV27,CASSRGAGVPETQYF
TRBV4-2,CASTDYGVADTQYF